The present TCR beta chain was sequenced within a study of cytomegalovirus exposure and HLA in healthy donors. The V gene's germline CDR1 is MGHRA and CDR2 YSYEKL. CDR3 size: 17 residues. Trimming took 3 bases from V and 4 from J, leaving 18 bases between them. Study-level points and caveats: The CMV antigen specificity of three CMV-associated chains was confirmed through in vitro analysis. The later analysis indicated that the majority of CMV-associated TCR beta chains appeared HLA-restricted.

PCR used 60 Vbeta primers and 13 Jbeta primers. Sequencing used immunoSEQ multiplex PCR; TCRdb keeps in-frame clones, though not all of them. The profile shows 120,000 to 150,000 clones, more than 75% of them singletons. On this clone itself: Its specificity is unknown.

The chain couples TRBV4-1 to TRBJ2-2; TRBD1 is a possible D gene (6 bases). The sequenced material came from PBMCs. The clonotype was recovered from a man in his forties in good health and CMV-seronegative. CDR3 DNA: TGCGCCAGCAGCCAGGAACAGGGCTCAGAGGGCACCGGGGAGCTGTTTTTT. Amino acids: CASSQEQGSEGTGELFF.